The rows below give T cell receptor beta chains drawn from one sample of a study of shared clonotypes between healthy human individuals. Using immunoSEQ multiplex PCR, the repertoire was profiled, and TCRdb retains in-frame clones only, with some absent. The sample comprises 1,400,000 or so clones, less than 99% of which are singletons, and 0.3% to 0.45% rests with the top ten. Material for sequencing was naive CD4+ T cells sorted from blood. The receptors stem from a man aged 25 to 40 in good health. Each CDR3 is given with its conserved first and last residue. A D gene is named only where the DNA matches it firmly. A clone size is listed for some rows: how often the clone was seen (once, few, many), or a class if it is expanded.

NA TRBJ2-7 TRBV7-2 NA CASSRRGAPRDYEQYF TGTGCCAGCAGTCGACGAGGGGCGCCAAGGGATTACGAGCAGTACTTC
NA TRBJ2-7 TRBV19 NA CASSQGDEQYF TGTGCCAGTAGTCAAGGGGACGAGCAGTACTTC
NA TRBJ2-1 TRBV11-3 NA CASSLSRMNEQFF TGTGCCAGCAGCTTATCGCGGATGAATGAGCAGTTCTTC
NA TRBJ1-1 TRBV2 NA CASTDPGTANTEAFF TGTGCCAGCACAGATCCCGGGACGGCGAACACTGAAGCTTTCTTT
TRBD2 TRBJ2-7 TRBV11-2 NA CASTLWPLAGEQYF TGTGCCAGCACCCTTTGGCCGCTAGCGGGAGAGCAGTACTTC
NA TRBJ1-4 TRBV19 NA CASSINHGPYEKLFF TGTGCCAGTAGTATCAACCACGGGCCCTATGAAAAACTGTTTTTT
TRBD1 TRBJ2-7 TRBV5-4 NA CASSPPPGQGTSYEQYF TGTGCCAGCAGCCCCCCACCGGGACAGGGTACGTCCTACGAGCAGTACTTC
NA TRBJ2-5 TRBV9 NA CASSLRGRAQETQYF TGTGCCAGCAGCCTGAGGGGCAGGGCCCAAGAGACCCAGTACTTC
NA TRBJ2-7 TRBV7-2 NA CASSSPRTASYEQYF TGTGCCAGCAGCTCACCCCGGACGGCTTCCTACGAGCAGTACTTC
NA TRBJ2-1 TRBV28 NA CASSWPGMYRFF TGTGCCAGCTCCTGGCCAGGGATGTATCGGTTCTTC
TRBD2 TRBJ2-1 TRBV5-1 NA CASSLEGLAEYNEQFF TGCGCCAGCAGCTTAGAGGGACTAGCGGAGTACAATGAGCAGTTCTTC
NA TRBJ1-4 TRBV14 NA CASSQRAGSNEKLFF TGTGCCAGCAGCCAGAGGGCAGGGTCTAATGAAAAACTGTTTTTT
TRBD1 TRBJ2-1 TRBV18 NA CASSPPGGQGAREQFF TGTGCCAGCTCACCACCGGGGGGACAGGGGGCTCGAGAGCAGTTCTTC
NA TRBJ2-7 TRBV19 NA CASSISAPLYEQYF TGTGCCAGTAGTATTTCCGCGCCACTCTACGAGCAGTACTTC
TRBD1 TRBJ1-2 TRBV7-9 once CASSSGQDYGYTF TGTGCCAGCAGCTCCGGACAGGACTATGGCTACACCTTC